The T cell receptor beta chain described here comes from a study of blood T cell repertoires in COVID-19. The repertoire was sequenced with immunoSEQ multiplex PCR; TCRdb's copy has only in-frame clones and lacks some. The data show under 35,000 clones, over 80% seen once. The V gene's germline CDR1 is SEHNR and CDR2 FQNEAQ (reference sequence). This CDR3 is 15 amino acids long. J was trimmed by 1 base and V by 5 bases; bases with no gene match: 4. The TCR was taken from a human donor in a cohort sampled during active COVID-19. The chain combines TRBV7-9 with TRBJ1-1; TRBD1 aligns across 10 bases. Sequencing was done on a sample of peripheral blood. This CDR3 reads CASSQGQGRNTEAFF. The CDR3, as DNA: TGTGCCAGCAGCCAGGGACAGGGGAGGAACACTGAAGCTTTCTTT.